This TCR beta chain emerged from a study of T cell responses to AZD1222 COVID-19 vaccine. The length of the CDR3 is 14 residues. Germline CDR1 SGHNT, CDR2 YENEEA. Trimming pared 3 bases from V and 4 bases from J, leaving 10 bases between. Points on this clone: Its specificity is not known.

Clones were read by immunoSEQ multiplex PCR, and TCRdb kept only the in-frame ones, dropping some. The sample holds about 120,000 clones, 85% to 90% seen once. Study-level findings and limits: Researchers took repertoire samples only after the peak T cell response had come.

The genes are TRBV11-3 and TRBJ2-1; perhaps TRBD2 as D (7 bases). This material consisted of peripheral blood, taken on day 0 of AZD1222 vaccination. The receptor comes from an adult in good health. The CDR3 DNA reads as TGTGCCAGCAGCTTCGGGGGGCCGTACAATGAGCAGTTCTTC. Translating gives CASSFGGPYNEQFF.